Below, 14 T cell receptor beta chains from the same sample are listed, as sequenced in a study of cytomegalovirus exposure and HLA in healthy donors. Primers included in the PCR were 60 Vbeta and 13 Jbeta primers. Sequencing was performed with immunoSEQ multiplex PCR; in TCRdb, only in-frame clones are kept and a portion is missing. The table has some 180,000 clones, around four fifths seen once. Sequenced sample: PBMCs. These receptor sequences come from a woman aged 25-40 years in good health and CMV-seronegative.

The chain combines TRBV7-7 with TRBJ2-3, with D possibly matching TRBD2 (6 bases). V lost 1 base and J 4 bases, leaving 12 bases between the germline ends. This CDR3 is 15 amino acids long. Germline lookup yields CDR1 SSHAT and CDR2 FNYEAQ (reference sequence). Here the CDR3 reads CASSLGGGNPDTQYF. For the CDR3, the DNA is TGTGCCAGCAGCTTAGGTGGAGGGAACCCAGATACGCAGTATTTT.

The V gene is TRBV5-6, the J gene TRBJ2-1, with TRBD1 as a possible D gene (5 bases). With 8 bases removed from V and 9 bases from J, the gap between germline ends came to 18 bases. Germline V lookup: CDR1 SGHDT, CDR2 YYEEEE. This CDR3 has 13 amino acids. The CDR3 bases are TGTGCCAGTAGGCGGCAGGGTCCGGGTGAGCAGTTCTTC. This encodes CASRRQGPGEQFF.

This chain joins TRBV19 and TRBJ2-7; TRBD1 matches 7 bases. The J call is doubtful: the DNA matches TRBJ2-1 better. Germline CDR1 and CDR2: LNHDA and SQIVND (reference sequence). This CDR3 comprises 14 residues. This chain's CDR3 is CASSSTGFDNEQFF. DNA of the CDR3: TGTGCCAGTAGTTCGACAGGGTTTGACAATGAGCAGTTCTTC.

J is TRBJ2-7 and V is TRBV6-5, with 7 bases identical to TRBD1. The germline V gene has CDR1 MNHEY and CDR2 SVGAGI. The CDR3 runs 14 residues. The junction had 8 bases not matched to a gene; V was cut back by 5 bases and J by 4 bases. The CDR3 is CASSPIGQDYEQYF. CDR3 bases: TGTGCCAGCAGTCCTATTGGACAGGATTACGAGCAGTACTTC.

V usage is TRBV4-3 and J usage is TRBJ1-6; D is undetermined. The ends were cut back, 0 bases at V and 9 bases at J, with 9 bases in the middle. The germline V gene has CDR1 LGHNA and CDR2 YSLEER. CDR3 size: 14 residues. CDR3 in amino acids: CASSQETGVSPLHF. CDR3 nucleotide sequence: TGCGCCAGCAGCCAAGAAACCGGGGTTTCACCCCTCCACTTT.

The table lists this clone with a few counts. The chain recombines TRBV7-2 with TRBJ2-1; TRBD1 aligns across 7 bases. The trim removed 5 bases at V and 11 bases at J, leaving 6 bases unmatched. Per the germline V gene, CDR1 is SGHTA and CDR2 is FQGNSA. The CDR3 totals 12 residues. The CDR3 spells CASSLEDRQQFF. DNA of the CDR3: TGTGCCAGCAGCCTCGAGGACAGGCAGCAGTTCTTC.

This chain joins TRBV2 and TRBJ1-5; 8 bases are a match to TRBD1. J was trimmed by 4 bases and V by 6 bases; bases with no gene match: 5. Germline lookup yields CDR1 SNHLY and CDR2 FYNNEI. The CDR3 extends over 14 amino acids. The CDR3 loop is CASSRTGMNQPQHF. In DNA, the CDR3 is TGTGCCAGCAGCAGGACAGGGATGAATCAGCCCCAGCATTTT.

The rearrangement joins TRBV7-9 to TRBJ1-1, with D unclear. Trimming stripped 1 base from V and 6 bases from J, with 15 bases between. The germline gives CDR1 SEHNR, CDR2 FQNEAQ (reference sequence). The CDR3 runs 15 residues. In nucleotides, the CDR3 is TGTGCCAGCAGCTTAGGTTCCTGGGGAGTCCCTGAAGCTTTCTTT. Encoded protein: CASSLGSWGVPEAFF.

This chain links TRBV5-1 with TRBJ1-6; D possibly corresponds to TRBD1 (5 bases). The CDR3 covers 19 residues. Trimming cost V 2 bases and J 5 bases, with 23 bases left between them. Germline lookup yields CDR1 SGHRS and CDR2 YFSETQ. CDR3 amino acids: CASSLDLSQARRNNSPLHF. As DNA, the CDR3 is TGCGCCAGCAGCTTAGATTTATCACAGGCTCGACGGAATAATTCACCCCTCCACTTT.

The chain recombines TRBV5-1 with TRBJ2-7; 7 nucleotides agree with TRBD1. The CDR3 runs 14 residues. Germline V gene lookup returns CDR1 SGHRS and CDR2 YFSETQ. V dropped 3 bases and J dropped 5; count of bases not matched to a gene: 8. The CDR3 sequence: CASSWRQGTHEQYF. In DNA form, the CDR3 reads TGCGCCAGCAGCTGGCGACAGGGCACCCACGAGCAGTACTTC.

Turning to this clone: One end of the junction varies from germline; a read error may be responsible. J is TRBJ2-1 and V is TRBV7-7; 8 bases line up with TRBD2. CDR1 and CDR2 (germline): SSHAT, FNYEAQ (reference sequence). The CDR3 has 18 amino acids. The CDR3 bases are TGTGCTAGCAGCTTAGCTCACGGGGGGGAGTCTTCTACGGATGAGCAGTTCTTC. Translating gives CASSLAHGGESSTDEQFF.

The rearrangement uses TRBV15 and TRBJ2-7; TRBD1 is a possible D gene (6 bases). This CDR3 is built from 14 residues. Germline values: CDR1 LNHNV, CDR2 YYDKDF (reference sequence). Trimming stripped 2 bases from V and 3 bases from J, with 11 bases between. CDR3 sequence reads: CATSRRPDSYEQYF. Written as DNA, the CDR3 is TGTGCCACCAGCAGACGACCGGACAGCTACGAGCAGTACTTC.

The chain joins TRBV7-6 to TRBJ2-2, with D possibly matching TRBD1 (7 bases). This CDR3 has 13 amino acids. V shed 4 bases and J shed 6 bases, with 9 bases lying between them. CDR1 is SGHVS and CDR2 is FNYEAQ in the germline V gene. The chain's CDR3 is CASSSGGPGELFF. In DNA, the CDR3 is TGTGCCAGCAGCTCAGGGGGGCCCGGGGAGCTGTTTTTT.

This chain connects TRBV18 to TRBJ2-5; D is possibly TRBD1 (6 bases). CDR3 length equals 15 residues. Germline CDR1 KGHSH, CDR2 LQKENI. V was pared by 2 bases and J by 5 bases, with 15 bases between. CDR3 in amino acids: CASSPYQGSGETQYF. DNA of the CDR3: TGTGCCAGCTCACCATACCAGGGGTCGGGGGAGACCCAGTACTTC.